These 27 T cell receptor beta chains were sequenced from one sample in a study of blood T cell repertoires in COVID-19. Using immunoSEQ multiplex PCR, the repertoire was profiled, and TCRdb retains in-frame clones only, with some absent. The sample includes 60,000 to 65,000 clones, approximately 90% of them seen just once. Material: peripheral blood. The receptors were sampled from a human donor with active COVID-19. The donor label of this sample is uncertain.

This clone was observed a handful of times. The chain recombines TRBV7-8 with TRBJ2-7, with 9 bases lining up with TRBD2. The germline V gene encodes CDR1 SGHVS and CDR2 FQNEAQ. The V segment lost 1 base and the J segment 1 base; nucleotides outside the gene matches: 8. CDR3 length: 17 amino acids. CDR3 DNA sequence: TGTGCCAGCAGCTTAGTAGGGGTTAGCGGGGGTTCCTACGAGCAGTACTTC. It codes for CASSLVGVSGGSYEQYF.

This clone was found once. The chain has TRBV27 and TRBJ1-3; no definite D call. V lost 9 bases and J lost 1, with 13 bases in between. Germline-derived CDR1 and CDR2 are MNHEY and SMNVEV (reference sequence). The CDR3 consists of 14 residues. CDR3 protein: CASWLKNSGNTIYF. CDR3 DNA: TGTGCCAGTTGGCTGAAGAATTCTGGAAACACCATATATTTT.

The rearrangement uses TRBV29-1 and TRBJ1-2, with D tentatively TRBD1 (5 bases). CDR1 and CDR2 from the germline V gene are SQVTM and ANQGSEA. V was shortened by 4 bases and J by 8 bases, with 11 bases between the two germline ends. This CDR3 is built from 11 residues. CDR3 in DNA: TGCAGCGTTGTAGGGGCTGGGGGCTACACCTTC. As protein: CSVVGAGGYTF.

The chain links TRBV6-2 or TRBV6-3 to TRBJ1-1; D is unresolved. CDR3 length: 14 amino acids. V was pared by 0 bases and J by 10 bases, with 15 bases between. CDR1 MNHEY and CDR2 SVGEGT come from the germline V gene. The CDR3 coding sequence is TGTGCCAGCAGTTACTCAGGTTTAGGTGCGGGAGCTTTCTTT. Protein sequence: CASSYSGLGAGAFF.

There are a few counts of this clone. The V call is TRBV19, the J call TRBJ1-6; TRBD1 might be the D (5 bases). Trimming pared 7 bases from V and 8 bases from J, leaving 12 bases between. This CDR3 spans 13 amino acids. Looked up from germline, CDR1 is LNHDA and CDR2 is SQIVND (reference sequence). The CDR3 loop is CASTGGLHSPLHF. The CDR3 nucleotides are TGTGCCAGTACCGGGGGATTACATTCACCCCTCCACTTT.

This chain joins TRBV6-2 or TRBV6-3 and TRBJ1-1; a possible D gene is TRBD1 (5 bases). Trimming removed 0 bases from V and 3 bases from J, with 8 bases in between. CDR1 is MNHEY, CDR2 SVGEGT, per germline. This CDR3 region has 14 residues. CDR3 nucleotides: TGTGCCAGCAGTTACTCTGGGGGGGACACTGAAGCTTTCTTT. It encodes CASSYSGGDTEAFF.

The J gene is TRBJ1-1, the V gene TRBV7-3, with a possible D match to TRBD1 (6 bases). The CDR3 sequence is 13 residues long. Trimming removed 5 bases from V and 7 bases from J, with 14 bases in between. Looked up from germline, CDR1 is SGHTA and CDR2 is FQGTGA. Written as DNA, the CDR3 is TGTGCCAGCAGCCTCACAGGGACCAGTGAAGCTTTCTTT. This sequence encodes CASSLTGTSEAFF.

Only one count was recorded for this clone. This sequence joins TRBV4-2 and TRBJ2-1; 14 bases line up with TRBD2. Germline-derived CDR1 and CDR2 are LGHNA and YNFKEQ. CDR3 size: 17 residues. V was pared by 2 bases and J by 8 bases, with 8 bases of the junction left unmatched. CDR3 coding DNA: TGTGCCAGCAGCCAACCGACTAGCGGGAGGGCGGAGTATGAGCAGTTCTTC. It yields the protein CASSQPTSGRAEYEQFF.

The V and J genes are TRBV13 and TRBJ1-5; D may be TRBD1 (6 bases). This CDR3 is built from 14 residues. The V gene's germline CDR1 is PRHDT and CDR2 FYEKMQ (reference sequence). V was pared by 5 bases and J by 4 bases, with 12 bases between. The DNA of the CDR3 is TGTGCCAGCAGCGTAAGGGGGGGGAATCAGCCCCAGCATTTT. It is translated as CASSVRGGNQPQHF.

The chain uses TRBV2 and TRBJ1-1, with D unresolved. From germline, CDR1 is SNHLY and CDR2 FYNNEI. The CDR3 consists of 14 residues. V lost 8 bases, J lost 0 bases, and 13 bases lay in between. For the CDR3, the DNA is TGTGCCAGCGGGAGTGGGGTGCTGAACACTGAAGCTTTCTTT. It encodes CASGSGVLNTEAFF.

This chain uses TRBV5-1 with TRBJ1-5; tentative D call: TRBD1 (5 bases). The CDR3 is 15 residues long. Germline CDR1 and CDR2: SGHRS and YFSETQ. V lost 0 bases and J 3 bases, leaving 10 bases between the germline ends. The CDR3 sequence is CASSLEGRFNQPQHF. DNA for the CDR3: TGCGCCAGCAGCTTGGAGGGGCGGTTCAATCAGCCCCAGCATTTT.

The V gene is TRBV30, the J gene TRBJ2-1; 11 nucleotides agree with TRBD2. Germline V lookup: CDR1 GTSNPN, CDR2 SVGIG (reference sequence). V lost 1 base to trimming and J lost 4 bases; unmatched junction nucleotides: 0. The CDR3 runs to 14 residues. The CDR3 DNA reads TGTGCCTGGAGTGGACTAGCGGGATACAATGAGCAGTTCTTC. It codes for CAWSGLAGYNEQFF.

CDR3 amino acids: CASSFRGPMNTEAFF. CDR3 sequence (DNA): TGTGCCAGTAGTTTCAGGGGGCCCATGAACACTGAAGCTTTCTTT. The chain carries TRBV19 and TRBJ1-1; 8 nucleotides align to TRBD1. There are 15 residues in the CDR3. Trimming removed 5 bases from V and 0 bases from J; junction bases left unmatched: 5. Germline V lookup: CDR1 LNHDA, CDR2 SQIVND (reference sequence).

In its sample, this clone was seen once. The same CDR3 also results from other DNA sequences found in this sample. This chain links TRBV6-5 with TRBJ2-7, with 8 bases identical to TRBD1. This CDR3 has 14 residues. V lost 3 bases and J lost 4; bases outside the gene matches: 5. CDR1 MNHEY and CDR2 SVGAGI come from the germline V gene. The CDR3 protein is CASSYGQGAYEQYF. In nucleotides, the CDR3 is TGTGCCAGCAGTTATGGCCAGGGGGCTTACGAGCAGTACTTC.

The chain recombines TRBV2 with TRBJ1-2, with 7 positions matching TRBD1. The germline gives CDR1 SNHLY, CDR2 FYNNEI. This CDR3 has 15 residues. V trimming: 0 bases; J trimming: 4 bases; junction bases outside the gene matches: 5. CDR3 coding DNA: TGTGCCAGCAGTGAAGCGCGACAGGGCGGCTATGGCTACACCTTC. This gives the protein CASSEARQGGYGYTF.

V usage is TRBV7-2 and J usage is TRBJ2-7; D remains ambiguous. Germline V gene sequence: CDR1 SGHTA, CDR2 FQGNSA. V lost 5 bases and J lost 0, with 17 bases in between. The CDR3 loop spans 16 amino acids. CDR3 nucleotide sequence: TGTGCCAGCAGCACCGACGCTCCAAGGAGCTCCTACGAGCAGTACTTC. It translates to CASSTDAPRSSYEQYF.

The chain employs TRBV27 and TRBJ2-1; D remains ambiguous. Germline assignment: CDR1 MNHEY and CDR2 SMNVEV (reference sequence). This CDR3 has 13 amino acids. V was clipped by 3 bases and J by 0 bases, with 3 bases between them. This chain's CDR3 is CASSFVSYNEQFF. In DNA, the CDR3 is TGTGCCAGCAGTTTCGTCTCCTACAATGAGCAGTTCTTC.

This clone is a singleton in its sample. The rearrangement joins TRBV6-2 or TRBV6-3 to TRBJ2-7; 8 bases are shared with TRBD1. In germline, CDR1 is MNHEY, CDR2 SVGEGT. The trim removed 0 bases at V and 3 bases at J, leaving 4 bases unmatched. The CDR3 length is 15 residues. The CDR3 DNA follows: TGTGCCAGCAGTTACTCCCGGACAGGGAACTACGAGCAGTACTTC. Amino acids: CASSYSRTGNYEQYF.

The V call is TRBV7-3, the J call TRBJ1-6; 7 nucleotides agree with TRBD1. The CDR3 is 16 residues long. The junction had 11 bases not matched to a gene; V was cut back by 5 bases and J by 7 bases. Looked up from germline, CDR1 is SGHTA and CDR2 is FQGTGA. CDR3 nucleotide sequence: TGTGCCAGCAGCCAATCCAGACAGGGCCCGAATTCACCCCTCCACTTT. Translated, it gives CASSQSRQGPNSPLHF.

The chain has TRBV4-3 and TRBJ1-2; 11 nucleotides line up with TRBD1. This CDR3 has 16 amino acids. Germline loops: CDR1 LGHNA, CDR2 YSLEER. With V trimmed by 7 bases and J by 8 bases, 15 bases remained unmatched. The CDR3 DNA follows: TGCGCCAGCACCGGTCGGTGGGGGACAGGGGGAGTCGGCTACACCTTC. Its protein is CASTGRWGTGGVGYTF.

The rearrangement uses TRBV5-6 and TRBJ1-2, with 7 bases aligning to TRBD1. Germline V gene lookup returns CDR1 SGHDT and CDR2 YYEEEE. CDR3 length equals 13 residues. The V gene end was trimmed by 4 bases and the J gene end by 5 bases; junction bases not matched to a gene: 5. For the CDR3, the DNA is TGTGCCAGCAGCCGGGACAGAACATATGGCTACACCTTC. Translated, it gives CASSRDRTYGYTF. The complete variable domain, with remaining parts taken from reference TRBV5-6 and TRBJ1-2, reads DAGVTQSPTHLIKTRGQQVTLRCSPKSGHDTVSWYQQALGQGPQFIFQYYEEEERQRGNFPDRFSGHQFPNYSSELNVNALLLGDSALYLCASSRDRTYGYTFGSGTRLTVV.

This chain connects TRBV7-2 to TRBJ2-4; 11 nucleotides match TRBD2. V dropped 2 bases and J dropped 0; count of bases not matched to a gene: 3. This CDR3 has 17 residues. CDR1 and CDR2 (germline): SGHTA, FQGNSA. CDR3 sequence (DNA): TGTGCCAGCAGCTTAACTAGCGGGAGCGGAGCCAAAAACATTCAGTACTTC. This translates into CASSLTSGSGAKNIQYF. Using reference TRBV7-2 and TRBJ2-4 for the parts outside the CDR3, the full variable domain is GAGVSQSPSNKVTEKGKDVELRCDPISGHTALYWYRQSLGQGLEFLIYFQGNSAPDKSGLPSDRFSAERTGGSVSTLTIQRTQQEDSAVYLCASSLTSGSGAKNIQYFGAGTRLSVL.

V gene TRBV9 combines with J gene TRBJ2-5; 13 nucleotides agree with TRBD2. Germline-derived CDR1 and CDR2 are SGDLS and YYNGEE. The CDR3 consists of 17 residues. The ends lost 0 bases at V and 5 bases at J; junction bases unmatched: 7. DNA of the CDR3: TGTGCCAGCAGCGTAGCTACTAGCGGGAGGGCCGGGGAGACCCAGTACTTC. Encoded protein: CASSVATSGRAGETQYF.

CDR3 residues: CASSPRSGRQETQYF. CDR3 coding DNA: TGTGCCAGCAGCCCCAGAAGCGGGAGACAAGAGACCCAGTACTTC. This chain connects TRBV5-4 to TRBJ2-5; 8 bases are a match to TRBD2. This CDR3 spans 15 amino acids. With 4 bases clipped from V and 2 bases from J, the junction kept 7 bases outside the gene matches. Per germline, CDR1 SGHNT and CDR2 YYREEE (reference sequence).

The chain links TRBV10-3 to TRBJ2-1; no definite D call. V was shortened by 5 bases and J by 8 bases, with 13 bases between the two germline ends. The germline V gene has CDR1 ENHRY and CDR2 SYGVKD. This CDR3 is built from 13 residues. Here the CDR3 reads CAISMAQDHEQFF. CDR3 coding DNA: TGTGCCATCAGTATGGCCCAGGATCATGAGCAGTTCTTC.

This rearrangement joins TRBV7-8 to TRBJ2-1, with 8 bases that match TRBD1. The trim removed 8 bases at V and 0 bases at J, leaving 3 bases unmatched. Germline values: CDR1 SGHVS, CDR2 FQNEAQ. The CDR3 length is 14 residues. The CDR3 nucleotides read TGTGCCAGCCGTACAGGGGGCTCCTACAATGAGCAGTTCTTC. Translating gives CASRTGGSYNEQFF. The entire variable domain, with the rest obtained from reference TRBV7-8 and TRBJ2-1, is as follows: GAGVSQSPRYKVAKRGQDVALRCDPISGHVSLFWYQQALGQGPEFLTYFQNEAQLDKSGLPSDRFFAERPEGSVSTLKIQRTQQEDSAVYLCASRTGGSYNEQFFGPGTRLTVL.

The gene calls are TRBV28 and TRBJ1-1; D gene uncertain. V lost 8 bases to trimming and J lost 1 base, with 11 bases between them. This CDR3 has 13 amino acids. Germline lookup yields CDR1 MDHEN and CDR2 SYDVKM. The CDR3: CASHRAGNTEAFF. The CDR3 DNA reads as TGTGCCAGCCATCGGGCGGGGAACACTGAAGCTTTCTTT.